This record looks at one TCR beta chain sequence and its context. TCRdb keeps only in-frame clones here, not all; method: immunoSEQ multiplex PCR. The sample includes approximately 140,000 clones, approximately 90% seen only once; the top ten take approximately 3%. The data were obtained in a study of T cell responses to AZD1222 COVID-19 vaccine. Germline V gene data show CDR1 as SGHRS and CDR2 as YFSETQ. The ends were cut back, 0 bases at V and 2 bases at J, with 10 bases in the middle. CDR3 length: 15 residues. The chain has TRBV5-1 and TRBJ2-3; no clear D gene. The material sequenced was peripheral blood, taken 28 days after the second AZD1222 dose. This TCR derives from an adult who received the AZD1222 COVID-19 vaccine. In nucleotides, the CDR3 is TGCGCCAGCAGCTTGGGTAACAGATACACAGATACGCAGTATTTT. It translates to CASSLGNRYTDTQYF. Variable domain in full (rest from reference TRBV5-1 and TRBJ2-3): KAGVTQTPRYLIKTRGQQVTLSCSPISGHRSVSWYQQTPGQGLQFLFEYFSETQRNKGNFPGRFSGRQFSNSRSEMNVSTLELGDSALYLCASSLGNRYTDTQYFGPGTRLTVL.